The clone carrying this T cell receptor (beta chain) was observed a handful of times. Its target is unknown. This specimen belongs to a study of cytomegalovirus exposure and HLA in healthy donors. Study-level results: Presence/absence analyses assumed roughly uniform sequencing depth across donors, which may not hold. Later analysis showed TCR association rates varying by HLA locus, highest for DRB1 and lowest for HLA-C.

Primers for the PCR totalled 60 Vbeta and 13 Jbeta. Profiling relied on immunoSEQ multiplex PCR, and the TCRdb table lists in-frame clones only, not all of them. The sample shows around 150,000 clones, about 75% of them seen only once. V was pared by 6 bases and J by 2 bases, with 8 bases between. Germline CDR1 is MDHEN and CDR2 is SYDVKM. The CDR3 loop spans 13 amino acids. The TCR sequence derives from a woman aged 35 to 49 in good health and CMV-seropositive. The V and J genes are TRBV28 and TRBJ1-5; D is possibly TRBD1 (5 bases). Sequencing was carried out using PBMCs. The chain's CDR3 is CASRTAGNQPQHF. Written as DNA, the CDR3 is TGTGCCAGCAGGACAGCCGGCAATCAGCCCCAGCATTTT.